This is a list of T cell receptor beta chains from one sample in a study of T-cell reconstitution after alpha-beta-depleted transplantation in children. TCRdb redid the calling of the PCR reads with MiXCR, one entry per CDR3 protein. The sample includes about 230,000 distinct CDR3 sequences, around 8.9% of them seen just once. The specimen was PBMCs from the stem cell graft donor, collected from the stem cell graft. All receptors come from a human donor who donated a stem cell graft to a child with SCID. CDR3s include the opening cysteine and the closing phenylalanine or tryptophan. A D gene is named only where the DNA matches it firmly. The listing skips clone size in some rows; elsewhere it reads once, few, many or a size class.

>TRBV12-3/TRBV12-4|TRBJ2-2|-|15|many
TGTGCCAGCAGTTTCCGGGGGGCGAGCACCGGGGAGCTGTTTTTT
CASSFRGASTGELFF
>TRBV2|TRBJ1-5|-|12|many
TGTGCCAGCAGTACGGGGCTTTGGCCCCAGCATTTT
CASSTGLWPQHF
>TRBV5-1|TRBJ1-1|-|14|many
TGCGCCAGCTCCAGGACATCGGTGAACACTGAAGCTTTCTTT
CASSRTSVNTEAFF
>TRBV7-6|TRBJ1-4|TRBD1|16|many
TGTGCCAGCAGCTTAGGGGCCAGGGGGGATCGGGAAAAACTGTTTTTT
CASSLGARGDREKLFF
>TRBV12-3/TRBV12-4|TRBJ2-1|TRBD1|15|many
TGTGCCAGCAGTTTTGGCGACAGGGGAGTCAATGAGCAGTTCTTC
CASSFGDRGVNEQFF
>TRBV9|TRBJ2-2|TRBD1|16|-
TGTGCCAGCAGGGCCTCGGGGACAGGGAGAACCGGGGAGCTGTTTTTT
CASRASGTGRTGELFF
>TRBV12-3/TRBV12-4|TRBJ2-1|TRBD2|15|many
TGTGCCAGCTGCTGGGGCGGGGGGGCGTACAATGAGCAGTTCTTC
CASCWGGGAYNEQFF
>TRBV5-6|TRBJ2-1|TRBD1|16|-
TGTGCCAGCAGCGCGTGGGACAGGGGATTCGGGAATGAGCAGTTCTTC
CASSAWDRGFGNEQFF
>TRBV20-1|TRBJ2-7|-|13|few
TGCAGTGCTCCCCGGAGCGCAGGGCGGGAGCAGTACTTC
CSAPRSAGREQYF
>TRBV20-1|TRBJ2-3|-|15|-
TGCAGTGCTTTACCCAGGGGAAGGGGCACAGATACGCAGTATTTT
CSALPRGRGTDTQYF
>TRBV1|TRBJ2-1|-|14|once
TGCACCAGTGGGGCCCCTACGTCCTACAATGAGCAGTTCTTC
CTSGAPTSYNEQFF
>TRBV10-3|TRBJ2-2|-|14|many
TGTGCCACTGGGCTCCGGGACACGGCCGGGGAGCTGTTTTTT
CATGLRDTAGELFF
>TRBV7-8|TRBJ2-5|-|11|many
TGTGCCAGCAGCTTAAAAGTGACCCAGTACTTC
CASSLKVTQYF
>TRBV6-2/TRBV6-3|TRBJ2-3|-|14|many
TGTGCCAGCAGTTCCAGGGTATACACAGATACGCAGTATTTT
CASSSRVYTDTQYF
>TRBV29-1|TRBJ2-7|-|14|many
TGCAGCGTTGGGGCCTCGAACTCCCCCTACGAGCAGTACTTC
CSVGASNSPYEQYF
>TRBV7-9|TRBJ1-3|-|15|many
TGTGCCAGCAGCTCCGCTTGGGGCTCTGGAAACACCATATATTTT
CASSSAWGSGNTIYF
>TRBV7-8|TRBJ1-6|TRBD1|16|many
TGTGCCAGCGAGGACAGGGGAAGCTCCTATAATTCACCCCTCCACTTT
CASEDRGSSYNSPLHF
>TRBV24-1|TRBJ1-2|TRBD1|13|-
TGTGCCACCAGTGGGACAGGGGGCGCTGGCTACACCTTC
CATSGTGGAGYTF
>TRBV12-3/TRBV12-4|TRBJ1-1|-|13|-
TGTGCCAGCACCCCCGGGACGGGGGGGAAAGCTTTCTTT
CASTPGTGGKAFF
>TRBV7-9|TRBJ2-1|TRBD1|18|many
TGTGCCAGCAACCCAGCTGGGGGTGGGACAGGAGTATACAATGAGCAGTTCTTC
CASNPAGGGTGVYNEQFF
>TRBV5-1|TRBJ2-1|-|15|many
TGCGCCAGCAGCTTGGAAGGTCCCCTTTACAATGAGCAGTTCTTC
CASSLEGPLYNEQFF
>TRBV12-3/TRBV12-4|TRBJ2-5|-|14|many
TGTGCCAGCAGTTATACAGGGAGAGAGGAGACCCAGTACTTC
CASSYTGREETQYF
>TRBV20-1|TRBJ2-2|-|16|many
TGCAGTGCTAGAGATCCCAAGGTGGGAGACACCGGGGAGCTGTTTTTT
CSARDPKVGDTGELFF
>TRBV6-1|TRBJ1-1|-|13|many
TGTGCCAGCAGTGACAGGATGAACACTGAAGCTTTCTTT
CASSDRMNTEAFF
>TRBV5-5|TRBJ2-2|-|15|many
TGTGCCAGCAGCTTGCAGGGACCGGGGACCGGGGAGCTGTTTTTT
CASSLQGPGTGELFF
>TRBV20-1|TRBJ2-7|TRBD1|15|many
TGCAGTGCTACAACAGGGGCCCTTGCCTCCTACGAGCAGTACTTC
CSATTGALASYEQYF
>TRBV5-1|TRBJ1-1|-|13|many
TGCGCCAGCAGCTTCAGGACGACCACTGAAGCTTTCTTT
CASSFRTTTEAFF
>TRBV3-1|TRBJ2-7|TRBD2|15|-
TGTGCCAGCAGCCACGGGGGGGCCTTCTCCTACGAGCAGTACTTC
CASSHGGAFSYEQYF
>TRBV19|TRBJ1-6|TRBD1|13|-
TGTGCCAGTAAGGGACAGGGTGATTCACCCCTCCACTTT
CASKGQGDSPLHF
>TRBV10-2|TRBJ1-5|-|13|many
TGCGCCAGCAAGTTGACTAGCAATCAGCCCCAGCATTTT
CASKLTSNQPQHF
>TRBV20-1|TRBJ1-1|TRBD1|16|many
TGCAGTGCTAGGGACCGGGACAGACGCATGAACACTGAAGCTTTCTTT
CSARDRDRRMNTEAFF
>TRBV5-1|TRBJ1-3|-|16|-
TGCGCCAGCAGCCCTGGGGGCACGGCTACTGGAAACACCATATATTTT
CASSPGGTATGNTIYF
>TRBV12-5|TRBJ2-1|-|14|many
TGTGCTAGTGGCCAAATTATCGTAGGCAATGAGCAGTTCTTC
CASGQIIVGNEQFF
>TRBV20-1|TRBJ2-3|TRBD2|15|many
TGCAGTGCCACTCTAGCGGGGGGCAGCACAGATACGCAGTATTTT
CSATLAGGSTDTQYF
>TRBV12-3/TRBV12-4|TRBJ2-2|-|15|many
TGTGCCAGCAGTTCCCTCGAATCGACCACCGGGGAGCTGTTTTTT
CASSSLESTTGELFF
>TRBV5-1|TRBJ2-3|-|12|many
TGCGCCAGCAGCTCTAGCACAGATACGCAGTATTTT
CASSSSTDTQYF
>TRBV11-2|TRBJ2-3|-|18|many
TGTGCCAGCAGCTATATCCGCCTGGTTGGAGAGGAGGCAGATACGCAGTATTTT
CASSYIRLVGEEADTQYF
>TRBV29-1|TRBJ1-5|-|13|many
TGCAGCGTTGTTGGGTCCTGCAATCAGCCCCAGCATTTT
CSVVGSCNQPQHF
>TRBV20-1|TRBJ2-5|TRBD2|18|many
TGCAGTGCTAGAGTTTGGACTAGCGGGGGAGATGGGCAAGAGACCCAGTACTTC
CSARVWTSGGDGQETQYF
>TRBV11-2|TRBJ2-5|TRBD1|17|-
TGTGCCAGCAGCCTTCGTGGGACAGGGGGCCCTCAAGAGACCCAGTACTTC
CASSLRGTGGPQETQYF
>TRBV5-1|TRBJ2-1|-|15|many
TGCGCCAGCAGCTTGGGAGGAGACTCCTACAATGAGCAGTTCTTC
CASSLGGDSYNEQFF
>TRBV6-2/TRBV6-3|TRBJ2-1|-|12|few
TGTGCCAGCAGTTACAGGGAGAATGAGCAGTTCTTC
CASSYRENEQFF
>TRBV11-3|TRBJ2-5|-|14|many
TGTGCCAGCAGCCACGACGGGGGCCAAGAGACCCAGTACTTC
CASSHDGGQETQYF
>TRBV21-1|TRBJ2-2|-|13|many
TGTGCCAGCAGCGCCCAAGGCACCGGGGAGCTGTTTTTT
CASSAQGTGELFF
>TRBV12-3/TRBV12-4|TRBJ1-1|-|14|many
TGTGCCAGCAGTCCTATGGGGGGGTGGGCTGAAGCTTTCTTT
CASSPMGGWAEAFF
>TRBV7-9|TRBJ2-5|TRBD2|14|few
TGTGCCAGCAGCTTAACCGCAGCGGGGGAGACCCAGTACTTC
CASSLTAAGETQYF
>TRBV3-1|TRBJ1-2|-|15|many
TGTGCCAGCAGCCAAACCTCCGCTAGCTCCTATGGCTACACCTTC
CASSQTSASSYGYTF
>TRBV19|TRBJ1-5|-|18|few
TGTGCCAGTAGTATACCCAAACCGGGCCCGAAGATGGGTCAGCCCCAGCATTTT
CASSIPKPGPKMGQPQHF